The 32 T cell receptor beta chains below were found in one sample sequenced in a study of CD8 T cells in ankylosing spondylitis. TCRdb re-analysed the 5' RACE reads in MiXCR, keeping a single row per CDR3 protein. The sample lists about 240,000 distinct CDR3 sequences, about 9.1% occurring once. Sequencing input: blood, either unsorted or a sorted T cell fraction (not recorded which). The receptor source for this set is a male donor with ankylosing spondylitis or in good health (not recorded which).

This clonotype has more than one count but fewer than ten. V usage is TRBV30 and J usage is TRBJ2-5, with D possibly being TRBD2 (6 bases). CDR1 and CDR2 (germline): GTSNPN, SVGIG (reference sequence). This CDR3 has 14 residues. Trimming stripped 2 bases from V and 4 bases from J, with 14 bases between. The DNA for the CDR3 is TGTGCCTGGAGTTGGTACGGGAGAGGAGAGACCCAGTACTTC. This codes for CAWSWYGRGETQYF.

The CDR3 bases are TGCAGTGCTAGCCAGCCTAGCGGGAGGTGGAGCACAGATACGCAGTATTTT. Amino acid sequence: CSASQPSGRWSTDTQYF. J is TRBJ2-3 and V is TRBV20-1; the match to TRBD2 covers 11 bases. Germline CDR1 and CDR2: DFQATT and SNEGSKA (reference sequence). The length of the CDR3 is 17 residues. V dropped 3 bases and J dropped 0; count of bases not matched to a gene: 8.

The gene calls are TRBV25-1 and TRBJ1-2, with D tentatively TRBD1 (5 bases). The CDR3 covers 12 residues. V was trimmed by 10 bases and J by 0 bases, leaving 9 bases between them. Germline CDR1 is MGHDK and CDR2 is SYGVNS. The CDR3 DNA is TGTGCCATCCAACAGGCTAACTATGGCTACACCTTC. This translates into CAIQQANYGYTF.

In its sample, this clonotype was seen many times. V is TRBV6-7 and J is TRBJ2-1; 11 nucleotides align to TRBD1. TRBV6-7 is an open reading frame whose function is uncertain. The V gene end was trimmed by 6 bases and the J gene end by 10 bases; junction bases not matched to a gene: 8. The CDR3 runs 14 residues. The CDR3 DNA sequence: TGTGCCAGCAGGGGACAGGGGGATAGGAAGGAGCAGTTCTTC. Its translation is CASRGQGDRKEQFF.

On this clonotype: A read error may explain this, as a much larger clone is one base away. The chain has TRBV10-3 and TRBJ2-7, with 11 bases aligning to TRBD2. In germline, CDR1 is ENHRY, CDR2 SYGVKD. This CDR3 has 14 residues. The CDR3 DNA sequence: TGTGCCATCAGCCCGGGACTAGCGGACTACAAGCAGTACTTC. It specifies CAISPGLADYKQYF.

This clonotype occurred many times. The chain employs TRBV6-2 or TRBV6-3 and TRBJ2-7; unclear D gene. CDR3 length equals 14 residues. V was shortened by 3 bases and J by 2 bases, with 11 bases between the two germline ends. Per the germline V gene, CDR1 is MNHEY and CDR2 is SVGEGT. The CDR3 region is CASSYDRSTYEQYF. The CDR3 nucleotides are TGTGCCAGCAGTTATGATCGGTCCACCTACGAGCAGTACTTC.

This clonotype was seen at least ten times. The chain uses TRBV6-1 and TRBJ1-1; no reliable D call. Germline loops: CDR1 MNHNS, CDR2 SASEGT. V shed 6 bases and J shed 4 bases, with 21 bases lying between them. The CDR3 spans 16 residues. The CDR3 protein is CASREWASVGSTEAFF. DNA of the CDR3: TGTGCCAGCAGGGAGTGGGCCTCAGTAGGGAGCACTGAAGCTTTCTTT.

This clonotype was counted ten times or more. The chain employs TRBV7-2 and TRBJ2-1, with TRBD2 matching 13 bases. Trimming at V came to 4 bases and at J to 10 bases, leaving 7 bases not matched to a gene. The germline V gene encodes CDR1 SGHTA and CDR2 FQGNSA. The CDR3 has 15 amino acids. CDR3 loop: CASSSTSGRAREQFF. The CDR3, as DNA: TGTGCCAGCAGCTCCACTAGCGGGAGGGCCCGGGAGCAGTTCTTC. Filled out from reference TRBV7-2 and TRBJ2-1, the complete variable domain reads GAGVSQSPSNKVTEKGKDVELRCDPISGHTALYWYRQSLGQGLEFLIYFQGNSAPDKSGLPSDRFSAERTGGSVSTLTIQRTQQEDSAVYLCASSSTSGRAREQFFGPGTRLTVL.

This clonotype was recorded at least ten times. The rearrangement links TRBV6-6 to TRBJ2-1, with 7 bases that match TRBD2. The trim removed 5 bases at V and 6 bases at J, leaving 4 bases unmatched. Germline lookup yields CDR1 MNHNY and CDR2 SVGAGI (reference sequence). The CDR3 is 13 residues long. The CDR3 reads CASSGLVFNEQFF. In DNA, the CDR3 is TGTGCCAGCAGTGGACTAGTCTTCAATGAGCAGTTCTTC.

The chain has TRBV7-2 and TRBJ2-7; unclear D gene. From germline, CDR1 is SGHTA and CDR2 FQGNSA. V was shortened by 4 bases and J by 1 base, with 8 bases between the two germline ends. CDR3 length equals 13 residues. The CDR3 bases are TGTGCCAGCAGCTCGGCTCCTTCCTACGAGCAGTACTTC. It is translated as CASSSAPSYEQYF.

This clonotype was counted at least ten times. This CDR3 reads CASSAWDRFTEAFF. CDR3 DNA: TGTGCCAGCAGCGCGTGGGACAGGTTTACTGAAGCTTTCTTT. The chain joins TRBV9 to TRBJ1-1; 8 nucleotides agree with TRBD1. Germline V CDR1 and CDR2: SGDLS, YYNGEE. Germline trimming cut 3 bases from V and 5 bases from J; bases unmatched to any gene: 6. This CDR3 is built from 14 residues.

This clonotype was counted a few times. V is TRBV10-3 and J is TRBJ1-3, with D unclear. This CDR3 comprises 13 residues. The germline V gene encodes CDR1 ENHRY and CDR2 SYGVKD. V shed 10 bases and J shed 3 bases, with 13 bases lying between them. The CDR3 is CATSSVNGNTIYF. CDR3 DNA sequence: TGTGCCACCTCGAGTGTTAATGGAAACACCATATATTTT.

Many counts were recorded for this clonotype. CDR3 in DNA: TGCGCCAGCAGCAACGGACGGGTCGAGAGGGACATTCAGTACTTC. Encoded protein: CASSNGRVERDIQYF. V gene TRBV5-1 combines with J gene TRBJ2-4; D might be TRBD2 (5 bases). This CDR3 is built from 15 residues. V shed 4 bases and J shed 8 bases, with 19 bases lying between them. Germline V gene lookup returns CDR1 SGHRS and CDR2 YFSETQ.

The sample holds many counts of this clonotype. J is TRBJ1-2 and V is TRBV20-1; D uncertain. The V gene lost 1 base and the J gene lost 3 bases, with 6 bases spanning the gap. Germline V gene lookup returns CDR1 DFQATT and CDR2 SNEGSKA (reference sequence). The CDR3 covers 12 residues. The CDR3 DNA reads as TGCAGTGCTAGAGGGGGTGACTATGGCTACACCTTC. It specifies CSARGGDYGYTF.

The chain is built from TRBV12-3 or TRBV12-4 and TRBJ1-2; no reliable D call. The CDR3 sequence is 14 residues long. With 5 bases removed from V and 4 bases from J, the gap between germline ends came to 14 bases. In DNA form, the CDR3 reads TGTGCCAGCAGTCCCCCCCCGGGCAGCTATGGCTACACCTTC. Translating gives CASSPPPGSYGYTF.

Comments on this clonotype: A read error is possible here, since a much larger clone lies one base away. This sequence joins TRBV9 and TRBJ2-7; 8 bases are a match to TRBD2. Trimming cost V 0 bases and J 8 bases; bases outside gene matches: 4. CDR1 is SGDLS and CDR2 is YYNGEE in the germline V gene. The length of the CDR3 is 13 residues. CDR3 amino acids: CASSVASGGKQYF. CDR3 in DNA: TGTGCCAGCAGCGTAGCAAGCGGGGGCAAGCAGTACTTC.

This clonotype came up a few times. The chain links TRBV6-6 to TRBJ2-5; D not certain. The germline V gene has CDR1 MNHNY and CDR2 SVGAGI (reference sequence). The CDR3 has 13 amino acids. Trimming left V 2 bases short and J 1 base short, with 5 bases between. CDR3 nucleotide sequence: TGTGCCAGCAGTTACCCCCTCCAAGAGACCCAGTACTTC. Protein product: CASSYPLQETQYF.

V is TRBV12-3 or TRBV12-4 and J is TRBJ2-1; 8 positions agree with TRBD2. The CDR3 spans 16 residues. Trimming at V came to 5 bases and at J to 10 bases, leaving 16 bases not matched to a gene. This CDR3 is CASSPPGGDFVGEQFF. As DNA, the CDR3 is TGTGCCAGCAGTCCCCCCGGGGGGGATTTTGTCGGGGAGCAGTTCTTC.

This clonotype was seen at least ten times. This CDR3 reads CASSVDKYGYTF. For the CDR3, the DNA is TGTGCCAGCAGCGTGGACAAGTATGGCTACACCTTC. The V and J genes are TRBV7-2 and TRBJ1-2; maybe TRBD1 (5 bases). Germline V gene sequence: CDR1 SGHTA, CDR2 FQGNSA. This CDR3 has 12 amino acids. With 5 bases removed from V and 5 bases from J, the gap between germline ends came to 9 bases.

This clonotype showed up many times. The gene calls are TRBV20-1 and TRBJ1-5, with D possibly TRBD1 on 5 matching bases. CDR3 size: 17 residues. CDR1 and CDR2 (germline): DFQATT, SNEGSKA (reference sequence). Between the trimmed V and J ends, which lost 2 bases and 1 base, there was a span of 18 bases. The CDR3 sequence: CSARLDSGLGSNQPQHF. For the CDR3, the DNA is TGCAGTGCTAGACTTGACAGCGGCCTGGGGAGCAATCAGCCCCAGCATTTT.

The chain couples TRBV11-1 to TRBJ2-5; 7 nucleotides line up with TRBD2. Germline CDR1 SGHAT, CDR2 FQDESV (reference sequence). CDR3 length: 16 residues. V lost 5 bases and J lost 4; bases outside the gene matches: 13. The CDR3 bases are TGTGCCAGCAGCCCCGGCTGGGCGGGAGATCGAGAGACCCAGTACTTC. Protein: CASSPGWAGDRETQYF.

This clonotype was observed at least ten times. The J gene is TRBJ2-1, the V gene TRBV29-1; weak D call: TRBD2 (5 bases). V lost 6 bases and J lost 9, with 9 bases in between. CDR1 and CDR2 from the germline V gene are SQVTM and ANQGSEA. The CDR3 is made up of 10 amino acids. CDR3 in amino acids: CSVLAREQFF. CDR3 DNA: TGCAGCGTCTTAGCGCGTGAGCAGTTCTTC.

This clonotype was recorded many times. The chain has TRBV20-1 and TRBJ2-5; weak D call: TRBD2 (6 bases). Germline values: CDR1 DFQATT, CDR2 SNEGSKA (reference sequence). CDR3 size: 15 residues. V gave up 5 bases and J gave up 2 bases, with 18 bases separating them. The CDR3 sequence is CSAVGSREDQETQYF. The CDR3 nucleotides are TGCAGTGCTGTCGGTTCGAGGGAGGATCAAGAGACCCAGTACTTC.

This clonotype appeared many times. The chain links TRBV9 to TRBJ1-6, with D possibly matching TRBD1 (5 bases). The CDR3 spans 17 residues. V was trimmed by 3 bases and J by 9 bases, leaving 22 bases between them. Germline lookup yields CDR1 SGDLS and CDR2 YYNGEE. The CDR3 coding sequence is TGTGCCAGCAGCGCCTCTGGGGGGGACTGGGATGCTTCACCCCTCCACTTT. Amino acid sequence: CASSASGGDWDASPLHF. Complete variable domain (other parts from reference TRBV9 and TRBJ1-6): DSGVTQTPKHLITATGQRVTLRCSPRSGDLSVYWYQQSLDQGLQFLIQYYNGEERAKGNILERFSAQQFPDLHSELNLSSLELGDSALYFCASSASGGDWDASPLHFGNGTRLTVT.

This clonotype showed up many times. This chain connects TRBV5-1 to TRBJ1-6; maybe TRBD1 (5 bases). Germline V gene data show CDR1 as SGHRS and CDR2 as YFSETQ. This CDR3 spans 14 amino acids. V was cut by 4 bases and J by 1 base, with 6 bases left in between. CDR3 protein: CASSQGSYNSPLHF. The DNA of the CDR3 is TGCGCCAGCAGCCAGGGATCCTATAATTCACCCCTCCACTTT.

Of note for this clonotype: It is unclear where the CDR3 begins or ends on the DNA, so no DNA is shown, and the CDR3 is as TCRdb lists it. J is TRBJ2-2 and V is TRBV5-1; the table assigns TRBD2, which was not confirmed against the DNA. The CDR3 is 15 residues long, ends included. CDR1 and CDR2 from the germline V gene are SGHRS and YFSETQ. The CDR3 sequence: CASSGDLRAPGSCFF.

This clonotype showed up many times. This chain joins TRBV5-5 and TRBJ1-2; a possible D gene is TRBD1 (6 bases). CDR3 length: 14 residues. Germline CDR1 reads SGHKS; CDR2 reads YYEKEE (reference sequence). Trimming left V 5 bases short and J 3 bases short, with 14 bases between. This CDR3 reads CASRPGGGDYGYTF. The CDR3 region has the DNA TGTGCCAGCAGACCTGGGGGGGGCGACTATGGCTACACCTTC.

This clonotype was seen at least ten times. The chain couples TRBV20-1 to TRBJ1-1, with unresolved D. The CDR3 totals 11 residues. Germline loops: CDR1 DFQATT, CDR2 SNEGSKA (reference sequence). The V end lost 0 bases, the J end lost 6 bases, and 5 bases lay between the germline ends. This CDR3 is CSARDPPEAFF. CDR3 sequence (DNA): TGCAGTGCTAGAGATCCTCCTGAAGCTTTCTTT.

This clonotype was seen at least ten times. Here the CDR3 reads CSARDIVAGAGEQFF. CDR3 in DNA: TGCAGTGCTAGAGATATAGTAGCGGGAGCGGGTGAGCAGTTCTTC. The chain links TRBV20-1 to TRBJ2-1, with 9 nucleotides matching TRBD2. This CDR3 is 15 amino acids long. J lost 9 bases, V lost 0 bases, and 9 bases had no gene match. Germline values: CDR1 DFQATT, CDR2 SNEGSKA (reference sequence).

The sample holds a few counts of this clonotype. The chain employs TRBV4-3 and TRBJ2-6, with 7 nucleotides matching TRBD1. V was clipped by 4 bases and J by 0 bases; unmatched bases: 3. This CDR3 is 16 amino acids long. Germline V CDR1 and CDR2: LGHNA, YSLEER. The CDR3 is CASSLYRGSGANVLTF. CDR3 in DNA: TGCGCCAGCAGCCTGTACAGGGGCTCTGGGGCCAACGTCCTGACTTTC.

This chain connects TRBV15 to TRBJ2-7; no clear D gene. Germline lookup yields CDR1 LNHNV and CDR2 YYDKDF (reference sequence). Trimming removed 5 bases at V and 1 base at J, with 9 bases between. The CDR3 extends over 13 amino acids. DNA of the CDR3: TGTGCCACCAGCTTGGGCACTTCCTACGAGCAGTACTTC. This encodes CATSLGTSYEQYF. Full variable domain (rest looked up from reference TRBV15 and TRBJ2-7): DAMVIQNPRYQVTQFGKPVTLSCSQTLNHNVMYWYQQKSSQAPKLLFHYYDKDFNNEADTPDNFQSRRPNTSFCFLDIRSPGLGDTAMYLCATSLGTSYEQYFGPGTRLTVT.

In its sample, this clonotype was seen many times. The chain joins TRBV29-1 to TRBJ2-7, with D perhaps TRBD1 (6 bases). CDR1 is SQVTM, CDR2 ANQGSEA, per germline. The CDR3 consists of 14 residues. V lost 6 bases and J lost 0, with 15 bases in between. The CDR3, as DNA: TGCAGCGTATCCCAAGGACAGAACTCCTACGAGCAGTACTTC. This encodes CSVSQGQNSYEQYF.